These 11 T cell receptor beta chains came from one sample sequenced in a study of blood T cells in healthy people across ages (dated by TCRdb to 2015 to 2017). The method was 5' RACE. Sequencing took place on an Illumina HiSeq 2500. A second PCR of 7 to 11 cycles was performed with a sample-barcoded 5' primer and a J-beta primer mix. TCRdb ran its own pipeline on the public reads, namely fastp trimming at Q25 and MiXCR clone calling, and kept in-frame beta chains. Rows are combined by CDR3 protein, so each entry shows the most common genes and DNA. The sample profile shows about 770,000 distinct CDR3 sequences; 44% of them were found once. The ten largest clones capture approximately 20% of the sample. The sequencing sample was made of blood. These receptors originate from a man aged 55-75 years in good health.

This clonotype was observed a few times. Here the CDR3 reads CASSSSPSSYNEQFF. The CDR3 DNA sequence: TGTGCCAGCAGCTCAAGCCCGAGCTCCTACAATGAGCAGTTCTTC. The chain carries TRBV11-3 and TRBJ2-1; D is unclear. Germline V CDR1 and CDR2: SGHNT, YENEEA. V shed 4 bases and J shed 0 bases, with 10 bases lying between them. CDR3 size: 15 residues.

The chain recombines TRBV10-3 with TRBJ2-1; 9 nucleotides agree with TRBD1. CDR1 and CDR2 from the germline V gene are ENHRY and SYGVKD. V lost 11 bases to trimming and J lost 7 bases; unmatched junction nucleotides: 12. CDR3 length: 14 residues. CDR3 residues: CAVGLDRGENEQFF. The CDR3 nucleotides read TGTGCCGTGGGGTTGGACAGGGGAGAGAATGAGCAGTTCTTC.

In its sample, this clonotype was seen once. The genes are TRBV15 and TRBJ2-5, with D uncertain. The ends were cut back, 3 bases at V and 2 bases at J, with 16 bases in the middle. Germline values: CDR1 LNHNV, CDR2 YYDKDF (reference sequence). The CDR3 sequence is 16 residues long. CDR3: CATSRATVMGQETQYF. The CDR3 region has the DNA TGTGCCACCAGCAGGGCCACCGTCATGGGACAAGAGACCCAGTACTTC.

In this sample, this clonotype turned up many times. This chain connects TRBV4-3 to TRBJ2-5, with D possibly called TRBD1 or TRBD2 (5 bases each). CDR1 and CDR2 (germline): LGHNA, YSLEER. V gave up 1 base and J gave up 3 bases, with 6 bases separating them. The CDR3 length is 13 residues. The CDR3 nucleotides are TGCGCCAGCAGCCAAGGAGGGGAAGAGACCCAGTACTTC. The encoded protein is CASSQGGEETQYF.

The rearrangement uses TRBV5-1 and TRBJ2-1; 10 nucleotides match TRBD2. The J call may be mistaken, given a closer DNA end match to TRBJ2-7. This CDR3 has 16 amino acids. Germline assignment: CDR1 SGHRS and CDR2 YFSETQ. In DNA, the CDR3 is TGCGCCAGCAGCTTTAGCGGGGGGAGTCCCTACAATGAGCAGTACTTC. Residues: CASSFSGGSPYNEQYF.

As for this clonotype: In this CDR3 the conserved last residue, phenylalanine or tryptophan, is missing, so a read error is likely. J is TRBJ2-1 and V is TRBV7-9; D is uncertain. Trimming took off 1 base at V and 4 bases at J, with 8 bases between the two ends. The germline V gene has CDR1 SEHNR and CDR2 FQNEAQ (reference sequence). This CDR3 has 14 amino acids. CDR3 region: CASSLGGDYNEQFL. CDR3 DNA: TGTGCCAGCAGCTTAGGCGGAGATTACAATGAGCAGTTCTTA.

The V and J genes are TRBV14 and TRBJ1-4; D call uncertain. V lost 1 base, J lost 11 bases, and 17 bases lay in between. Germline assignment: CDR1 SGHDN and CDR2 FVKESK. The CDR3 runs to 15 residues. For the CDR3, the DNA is TGTGCCAGCAGCCAAGTAACGGGGATGGGCGAGAAACTGTTTTTT. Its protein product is CASSQVTGMGEKLFF.

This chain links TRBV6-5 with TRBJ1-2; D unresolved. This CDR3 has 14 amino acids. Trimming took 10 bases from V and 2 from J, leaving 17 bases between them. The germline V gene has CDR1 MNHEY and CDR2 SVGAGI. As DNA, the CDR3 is TGTGCCACCGCCCTCTTGGACCGAAACTATGGCTACACCTTC. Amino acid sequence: CATALLDRNYGYTF.

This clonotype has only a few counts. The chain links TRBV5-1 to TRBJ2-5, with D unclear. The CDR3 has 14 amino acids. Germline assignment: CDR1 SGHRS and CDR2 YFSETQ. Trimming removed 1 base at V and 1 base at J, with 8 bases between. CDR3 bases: TGCGCCAGCAGCTTGCGTCAGCCCCAAGAGACCCAGTACTTC. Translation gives CASSLRQPQETQYF.

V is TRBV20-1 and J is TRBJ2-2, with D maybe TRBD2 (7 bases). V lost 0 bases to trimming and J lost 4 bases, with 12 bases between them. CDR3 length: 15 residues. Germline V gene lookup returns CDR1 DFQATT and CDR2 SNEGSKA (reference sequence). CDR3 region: CSARDVGGPTGELFF. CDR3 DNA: TGCAGTGCTAGAGATGTGGGGGGGCCCACCGGGGAGCTGTTTTTT.

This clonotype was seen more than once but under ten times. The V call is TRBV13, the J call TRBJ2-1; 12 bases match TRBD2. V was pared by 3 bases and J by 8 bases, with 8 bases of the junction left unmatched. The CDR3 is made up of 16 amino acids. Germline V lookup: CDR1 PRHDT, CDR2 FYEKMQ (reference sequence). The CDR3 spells CASSFTPLAGGHEQFF. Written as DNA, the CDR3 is TGTGCCAGCAGCTTTACCCCACTAGCGGGGGGCCATGAGCAGTTCTTC.